These T cell receptor beta chains were read from a single sample in a study of blood T cell repertoires in COVID-19. Profiling relied on immunoSEQ multiplex PCR, and the TCRdb table lists in-frame clones only, not all of them. The data hold 70,000 or so clones, with 75% to 90% observed a single time. Material: peripheral blood. These receptors all come from a man over 45 with active COVID-19. Both conserved end residues are part of each CDR3. Fields, in order: V gene, J gene, D gene, clone size, CDR3 protein, CDR3 DNA. A D gene is named only where the DNA matches it firmly. Expanded clones get a size class; other rows say once, few or many, or leave the size out.

V: TRBV4-3; J: TRBJ1-4; D: NA; size: NA; CDR3: CASSQERRGREKLFF; DNA: TGCGCCAGCAGCCAAGAGAGGAGGGGTCGGGAAAAACTGTTTTTT
V: TRBV12-3/TRBV12-4; J: TRBJ2-7; D: NA; size: NA; CDR3: CASSPRSYEQYF; DNA: TGTGCCAGCAGTCCCCGCAGTTACGAGCAGTACTTC
V: TRBV27; J: TRBJ1-2; D: NA; size: NA; CDR3: CASSPMGGYGYTF; DNA: TGTGCCAGCAGCCCCATGGGCGGGTATGGCTACACCTTC
V: TRBV19; J: TRBJ1-2; D: NA; size: NA; CDR3: CASSNRDGYTF; DNA: TGTGCCAGTAGTAACAGGGATGGCTACACCTTC
V: TRBV11-2; J: TRBJ2-1; D: NA; size: NA; CDR3: CASSLEWDKGVQFF; DNA: TGTGCCAGCAGCTTAGAATGGGACAAAGGGGTGCAGTTCTTC
V: TRBV6-5; J: TRBJ2-7; D: TRBD1; size: NA; CDR3: CASTHRGRQYF; DNA: TGTGCCAGCACTCACAGGGGCCGCCAGTACTTC
V: TRBV24-1; J: TRBJ2-3; D: NA; size: NA; CDR3: CATSSSFTDTQYF; DNA: TGTGCCACCAGTTCGTCTTTCACAGATACGCAGTATTTT
V: TRBV28; J: TRBJ1-2; D: NA; size: NA; CDR3: CASSFRDHYGYTF; DNA: TGTGCCAGCAGTTTCCGGGATCACTATGGCTACACCTTC
V: TRBV19; J: TRBJ2-7; D: NA; size: NA; CDR3: CASGVGGLPYEQYF; DNA: TGTGCCAGTGGTGTCGGGGGGCTTCCCTACGAGCAGTACTTC
V: TRBV15; J: TRBJ2-1; D: TRBD2; size: NA; CDR3: CATSSGLGRGYNEQFF; DNA: TGTGCCACCAGCAGCGGCCTGGGGCGGGGGTACAATGAGCAGTTCTTC
V: TRBV10-1; J: TRBJ2-5; D: NA; size: NA; CDR3: CASSESVGPKYF; DNA: TGCGCCAGCAGTGAGTCGGTCGGTCCGAAGTACTTC
V: TRBV9; J: TRBJ2-7; D: TRBD2; size: NA; CDR3: CASSPTSGNYEQYF; DNA: TGTGCCAGCAGCCCTACTAGCGGAAACTACGAGCAGTACTTC
V: TRBV9; J: TRBJ2-1; D: TRBD1; size: NA; CDR3: CASSVDVGGTGVGEQFF; DNA: TGTGCCAGCAGCGTAGATGTGGGTGGGACAGGGGTGGGTGAGCAGTTCTTC
V: TRBV4-3; J: TRBJ1-1; D: NA; size: few; CDR3: CASSPSQNSEAFF; DNA: TGCGCCAGCAGCCCTAGTCAGAATTCTGAAGCTTTCTTT
V: TRBV10-1; J: TRBJ2-1; D: TRBD2; size: NA; CDR3: CASSDIAGGVYNEQFF; DNA: TGCGCCAGCAGTGATATAGCGGGAGGGGTCTACAATGAGCAGTTCTTC
V: TRBV10-3; J: TRBJ1-5; D: NA; size: few; CDR3: CAISDIRTANQPQHF; DNA: TGTGCCATCAGTGATATTAGGACAGCGAATCAGCCCCAGCATTTT
V: TRBV28; J: TRBJ2-6; D: NA; size: NA; CDR3: CASTSSSRGISSGANVLTF; DNA: TGTGCCAGCACCTCAAGTAGTCGGGGTATTAGCTCTGGGGCCAACGTCCTGACTTTC
V: TRBV7-8; J: TRBJ1-2; D: TRBD1; size: NA; CDR3: CASTRETGGKYGYTF; DNA: TGTGCCAGTACGAGGGAGACAGGGGGCAAATATGGCTACACCTTC
V: TRBV9; J: TRBJ2-2; D: NA; size: NA; CDR3: CASGPGSISGELFF; DNA: TGTGCCAGCGGCCCGGGAAGTATCTCCGGGGAGCTGTTTTTT
V: TRBV7-9; J: TRBJ1-1; D: NA; size: NA; CDR3: CASNPSGGLRTEAFF; DNA: TGTGCCAGCAACCCGTCGGGGGGGCTGAGAACTGAAGCTTTCTTT
V: TRBV10-3; J: TRBJ2-3; D: NA; size: once; CDR3: CALRPGPYTDTQYF; DNA: TGTGCCCTACGGCCGGGTCCTTACACAGATACGCAGTATTTT
V: TRBV5-6; J: TRBJ2-1; D: NA; size: NA; CDR3: CASSLELSSGYNEQFF; DNA: TGTGCCAGCAGCTTGGAATTGAGTAGCGGATACAATGAGCAGTTCTTC
V: TRBV28; J: TRBJ2-5; D: TRBD2; size: NA; CDR3: CASRAGLAGIRETQYF; DNA: TGTGCCAGCAGAGCCGGACTAGCCGGGATCCGGGAGACCCAGTACTTC
V: TRBV7-9; J: TRBJ2-7; D: NA; size: few; CDR3: CASSLEQAKTYEQYF; DNA: TGTGCCAGCAGCTTAGAACAGGCTAAAACCTACGAGCAGTACTTC
V: TRBV28; J: TRBJ2-1; D: TRBD1; size: NA; CDR3: CAILPGQGAGEQFF; DNA: TGTGCCATCCTCCCGGGACAGGGGGCCGGTGAGCAGTTCTTC
V: TRBV3-1/TRBV3-2; J: TRBJ2-2; D: NA; size: NA; CDR3: CASRLQGNTGELFF; DNA: TGTGCCAGCAGACTCCAGGGGAACACCGGGGAGCTGTTTTTT
V: TRBV20-1; J: TRBJ1-5; D: NA; size: NA; CDR3: CSASELNQPQHF; DNA: TGCAGTGCTAGTGAACTCAATCAGCCCCAGCATTTT
V: TRBV6-6; J: TRBJ1-2; D: NA; size: once; CDR3: CASRSSYGYTF; DNA: TGTGCCAGCAGAAGTAGCTATGGCTACACCTTC
V: TRBV4-2; J: TRBJ2-1; D: TRBD1; size: NA; CDR3: CASSQDSMVGTGGYNEQFF; DNA: TGTGCCAGCAGCCAAGATTCTATGGTCGGGACAGGGGGCTACAATGAGCAGTTCTTC
V: TRBV6-4; J: TRBJ1-5; D: TRBD1; size: NA; CDR3: CASSDPDRASNQPQHF; DNA: TGTGCCAGCAGTGATCCGGACAGGGCGAGCAATCAGCCCCAGCATTTT
V: TRBV9; J: TRBJ2-7; D: TRBD1; size: few; CDR3: CASSVGTGLYYEQYF; DNA: TGTGCCAGCAGCGTAGGGACAGGACTTTACTACGAGCAGTACTTC